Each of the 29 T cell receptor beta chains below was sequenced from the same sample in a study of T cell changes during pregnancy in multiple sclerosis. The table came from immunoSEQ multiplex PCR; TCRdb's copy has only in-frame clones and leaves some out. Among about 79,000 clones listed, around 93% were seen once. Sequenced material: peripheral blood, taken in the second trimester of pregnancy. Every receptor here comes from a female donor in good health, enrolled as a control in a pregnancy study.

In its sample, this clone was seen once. The CDR3 coding sequence is TGCGCCAGCGGAACTCGGACAGGGGGAAGCAATGAGCAGTTCTTC. Its protein is CASGTRTGGSNEQFF. The chain uses TRBV5-1 and TRBJ2-1; 10 nucleotides agree with TRBD1. CDR3 length: 15 amino acids. CDR1 is SGHRS, CDR2 YFSETQ, per germline. J lost 6 bases, V lost 7 bases, and 10 bases had no gene match. Together with reference TRBV5-1 and TRBJ2-1, the CDR3 gives the full variable domain: KAGVTQTPRYLIKTRGQQVTLSCSPISGHRSVSWYQQTPGQGLQFLFEYFSETQRNKGNFPGRFSGRQFSNSRSEMNVSTLELGDSALYLCASGTRTGGSNEQFFGPGTRLTVL.

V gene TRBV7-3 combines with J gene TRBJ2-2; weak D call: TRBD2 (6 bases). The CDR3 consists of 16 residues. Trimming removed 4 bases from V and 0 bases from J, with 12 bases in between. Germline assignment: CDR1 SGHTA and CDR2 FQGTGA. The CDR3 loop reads CASSSGSGANTGELFF. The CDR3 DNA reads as TGTGCCAGCAGCTCGGGTAGCGGAGCGAACACCGGGGAGCTGTTTTTT.

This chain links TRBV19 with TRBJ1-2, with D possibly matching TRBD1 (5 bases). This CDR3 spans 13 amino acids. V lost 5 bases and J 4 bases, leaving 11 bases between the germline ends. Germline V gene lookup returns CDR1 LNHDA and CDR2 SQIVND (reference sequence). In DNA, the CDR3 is TGTGCCAGTAGTCCCACGGGGGGCTATGGCTACACCTTC. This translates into CASSPTGGYGYTF.

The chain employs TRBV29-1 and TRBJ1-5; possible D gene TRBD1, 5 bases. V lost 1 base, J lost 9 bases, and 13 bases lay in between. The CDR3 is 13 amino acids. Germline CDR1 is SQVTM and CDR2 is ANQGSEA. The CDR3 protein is CSVEVGGGSPQHF. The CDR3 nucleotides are TGCAGCGTTGAAGTGGGTGGGGGGTCGCCCCAGCATTTT.

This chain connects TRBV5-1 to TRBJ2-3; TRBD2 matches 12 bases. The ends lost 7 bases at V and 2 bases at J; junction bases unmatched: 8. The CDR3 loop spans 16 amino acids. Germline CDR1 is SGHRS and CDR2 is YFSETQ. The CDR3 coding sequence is TGCGCCAGCGTCCCCGGACTAGCGGGGCCCACAGATACGCAGTATTTT. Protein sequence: CASVPGLAGPTDTQYF.

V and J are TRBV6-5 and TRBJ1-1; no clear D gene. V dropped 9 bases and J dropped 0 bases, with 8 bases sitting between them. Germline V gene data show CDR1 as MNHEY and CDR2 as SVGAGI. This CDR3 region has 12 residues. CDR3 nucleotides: TGTGCCAGTAACAGCTTGAACACTGAAGCTTTCTTT. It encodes CASNSLNTEAFF.

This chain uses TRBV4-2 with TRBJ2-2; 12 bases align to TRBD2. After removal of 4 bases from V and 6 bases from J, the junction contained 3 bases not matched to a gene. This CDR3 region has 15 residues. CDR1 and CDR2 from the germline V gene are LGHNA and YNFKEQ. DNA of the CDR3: TGTGCCAGCAGCCCGGGACTAGCGGGTGCCGGGGAGCTGTTTTTT. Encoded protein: CASSPGLAGAGELFF.

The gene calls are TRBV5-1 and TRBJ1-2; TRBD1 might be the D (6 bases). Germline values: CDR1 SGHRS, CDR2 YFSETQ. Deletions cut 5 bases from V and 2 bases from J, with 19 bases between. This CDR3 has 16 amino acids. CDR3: CASRNPYRVTNYGYTF. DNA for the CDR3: TGCGCCAGCAGGAATCCTTACAGGGTAACCAACTATGGCTACACCTTC.

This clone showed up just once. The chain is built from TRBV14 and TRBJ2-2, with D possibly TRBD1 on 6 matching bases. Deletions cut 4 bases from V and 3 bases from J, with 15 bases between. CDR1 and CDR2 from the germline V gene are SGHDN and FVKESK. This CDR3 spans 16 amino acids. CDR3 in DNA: TGTGCCAGCAGCCTCCGCCCAGGGGCCGACACCGGGGAGCTGTTTTTT. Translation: CASSLRPGADTGELFF.

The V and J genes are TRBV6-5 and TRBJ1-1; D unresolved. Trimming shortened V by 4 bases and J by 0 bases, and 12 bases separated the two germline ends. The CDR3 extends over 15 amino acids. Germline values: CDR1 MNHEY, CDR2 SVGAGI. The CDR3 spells CASSFPGALNTEAFF. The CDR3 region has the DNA TGTGCCAGCAGTTTCCCGGGTGCCTTGAACACTGAAGCTTTCTTT.

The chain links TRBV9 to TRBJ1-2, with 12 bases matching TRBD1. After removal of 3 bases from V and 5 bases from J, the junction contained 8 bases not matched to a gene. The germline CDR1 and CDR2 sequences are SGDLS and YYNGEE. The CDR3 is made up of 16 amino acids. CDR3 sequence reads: CASSAGWGQGAYGYTF. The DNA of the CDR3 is TGTGCCAGCAGCGCCGGTTGGGGACAGGGGGCGTATGGCTACACCTTC.

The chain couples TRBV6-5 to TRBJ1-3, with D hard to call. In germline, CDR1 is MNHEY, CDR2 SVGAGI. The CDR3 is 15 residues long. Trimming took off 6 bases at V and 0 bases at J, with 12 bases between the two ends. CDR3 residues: CASSADGGSGNTIYF. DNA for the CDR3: TGTGCCAGCAGCGCCGACGGCGGCTCTGGAAACACCATATATTTT.

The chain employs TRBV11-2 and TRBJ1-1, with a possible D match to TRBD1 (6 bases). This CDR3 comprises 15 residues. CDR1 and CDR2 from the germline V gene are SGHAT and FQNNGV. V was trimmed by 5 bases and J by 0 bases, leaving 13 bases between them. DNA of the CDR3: TGTGCCAGCAGCCCTCCACAGGGAATGAACACTGAAGCTTTCTTT. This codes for CASSPPQGMNTEAFF.

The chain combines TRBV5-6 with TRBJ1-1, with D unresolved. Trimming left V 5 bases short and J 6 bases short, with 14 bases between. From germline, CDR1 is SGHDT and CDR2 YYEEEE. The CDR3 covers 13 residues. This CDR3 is CASRRERRSEAFF. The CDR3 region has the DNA TGTGCCAGCAGGCGGGAGAGACGGTCTGAAGCTTTCTTT.

The CDR3 DNA is TGTGCCAGCAGCCAGATCCGGCAGGCTCTGAACACCGGGGAGCTGTTTTTT. This codes for CASSQIRQALNTGELFF. The chain has TRBV14 and TRBJ2-2; the D is unclear. The CDR3 is 17 amino acids. CDR1 is SGHDN and CDR2 is FVKESK in the germline V gene. Trimming cost V 3 bases and J 1 base, with 15 bases left between them.

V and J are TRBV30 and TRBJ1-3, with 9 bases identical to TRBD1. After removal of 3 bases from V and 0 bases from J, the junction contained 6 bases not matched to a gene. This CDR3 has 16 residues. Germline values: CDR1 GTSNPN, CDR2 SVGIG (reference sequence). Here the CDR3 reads CAWSAGTGYSGNTIYF. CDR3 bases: TGTGCCTGGAGCGCCGGGACAGGGTACTCTGGAAACACCATATATTTT. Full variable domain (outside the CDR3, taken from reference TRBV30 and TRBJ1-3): SQTIHQWPATLVQPVGSPLSLECTVEGTSNPNLYWYRQAAGRGLQLLFYSVGIGQISSEVPQNLSASRPQDRQFILSSKKLLLSDSGFYLCAWSAGTGYSGNTIYFGEGSWLTVV.

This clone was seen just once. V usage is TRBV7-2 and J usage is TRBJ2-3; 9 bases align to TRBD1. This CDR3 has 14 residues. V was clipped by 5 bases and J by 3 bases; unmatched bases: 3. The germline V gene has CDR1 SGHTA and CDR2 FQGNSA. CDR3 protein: CASSQGQGTDTQYF. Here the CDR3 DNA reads TGTGCCAGCAGCCAGGGACAGGGAACAGATACGCAGTATTTT.

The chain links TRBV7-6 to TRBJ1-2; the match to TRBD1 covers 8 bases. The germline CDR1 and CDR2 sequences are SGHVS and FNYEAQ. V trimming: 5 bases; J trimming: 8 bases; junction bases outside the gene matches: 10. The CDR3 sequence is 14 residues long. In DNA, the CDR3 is TGTGCCAGCAGCCCGGGACAGGATGTAGGAGGCTACACCTTC. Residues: CASSPGQDVGGYTF.

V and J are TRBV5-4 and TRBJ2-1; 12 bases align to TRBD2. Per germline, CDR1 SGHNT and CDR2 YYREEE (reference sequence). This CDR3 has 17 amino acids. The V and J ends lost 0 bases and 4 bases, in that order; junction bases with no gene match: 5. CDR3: CASSLARTSGAYNEQFF. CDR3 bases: TGTGCCAGCAGCTTGGCTAGGACTAGCGGGGCATACAATGAGCAGTTCTTC.

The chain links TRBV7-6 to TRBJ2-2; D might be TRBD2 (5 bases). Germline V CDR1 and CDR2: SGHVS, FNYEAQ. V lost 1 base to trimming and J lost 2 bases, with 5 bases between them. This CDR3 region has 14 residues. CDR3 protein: CASSLGTNTGELFF. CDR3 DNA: TGTGCCAGCAGCTTAGGGACTAACACCGGGGAGCTGTTTTTT. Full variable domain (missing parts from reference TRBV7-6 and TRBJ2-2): GAGVSQSPRYKVTKRGQDVALRCDPISGHVSLYWYRQALGQGPEFLTYFNYEAQQDKSGLPNDRFSAERPEGSISTLTIQRTEQRDSAMYRCASSLGTNTGELFFGEGSRLTVL.

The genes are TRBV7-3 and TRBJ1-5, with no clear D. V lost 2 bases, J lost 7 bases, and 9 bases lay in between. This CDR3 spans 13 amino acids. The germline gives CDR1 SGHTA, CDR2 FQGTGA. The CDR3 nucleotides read TGTGCCAGCAGCTTAGGAGGGAAACAGCCCCAGCATTTT. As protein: CASSLGGKQPQHF.

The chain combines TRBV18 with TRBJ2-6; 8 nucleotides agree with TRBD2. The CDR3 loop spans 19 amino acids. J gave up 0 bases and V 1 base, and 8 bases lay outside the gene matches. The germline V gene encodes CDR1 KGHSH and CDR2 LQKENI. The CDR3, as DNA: TGTGCCAGCTCACCACGAAGCGGGGGCGCAACCTCTGGGGCCAACGTCCTGACTTTC. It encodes CASSPRSGGATSGANVLTF.

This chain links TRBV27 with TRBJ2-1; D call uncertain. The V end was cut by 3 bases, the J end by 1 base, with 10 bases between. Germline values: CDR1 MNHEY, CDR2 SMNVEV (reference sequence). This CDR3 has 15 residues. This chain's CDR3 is CASSFAGLSYNEQFF. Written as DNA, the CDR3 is TGTGCCAGCAGTTTTGCAGGTCTTTCCTACAATGAGCAGTTCTTC.

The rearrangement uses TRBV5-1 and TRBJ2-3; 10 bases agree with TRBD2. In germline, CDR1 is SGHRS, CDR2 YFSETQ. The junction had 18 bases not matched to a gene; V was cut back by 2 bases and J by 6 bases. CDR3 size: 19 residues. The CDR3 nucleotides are TGCGCCAGCAGCTTTAGCGGGGGGCGTCGGGGGTTTGGGTCTGATACGCAGTATTTT. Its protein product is CASSFSGGRRGFGSDTQYF.

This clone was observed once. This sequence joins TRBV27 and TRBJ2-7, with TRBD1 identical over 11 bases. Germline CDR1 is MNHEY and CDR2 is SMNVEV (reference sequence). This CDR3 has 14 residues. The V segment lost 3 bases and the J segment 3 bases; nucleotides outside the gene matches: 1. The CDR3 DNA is TGTGCCAGCAGTTTTGGGACAGGGGGCTACGAGCAGTACTTC. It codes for CASSFGTGGYEQYF.

The CDR3: CAWSTPGGANEKLFF. CDR3 DNA: TGTGCCTGGAGTACTCCGGGAGGGGCTAATGAAAAACTGTTTTTT. The rearrangement joins TRBV30 to TRBJ1-4; a weak D match, TRBD1 (5 bases). Germline V gene sequence: CDR1 GTSNPN, CDR2 SVGIG (reference sequence). Between the trimmed V and J ends, which lost 2 bases and 3 bases, there was a span of 13 bases. CDR3 length: 15 amino acids. The full variable domain, its missing parts supplied by reference TRBV30 and TRBJ1-4, is SQTIHQWPATLVQPVGSPLSLECTVEGTSNPNLYWYRQAAGRGLQLLFYSVGIGQISSEVPQNLSASRPQDRQFILSSKKLLLSDSGFYLCAWSTPGGANEKLFFGSGTQLSVL.

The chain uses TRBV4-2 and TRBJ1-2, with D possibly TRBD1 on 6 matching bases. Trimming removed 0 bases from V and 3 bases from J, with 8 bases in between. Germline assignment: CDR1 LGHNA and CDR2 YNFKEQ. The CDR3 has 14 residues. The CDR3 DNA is TGTGCCAGCAGCCAAGAAGGGGGGGACTATGGCTACACCTTC. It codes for CASSQEGGDYGYTF.

The DNA for the CDR3 is TGTGCCAGCAGCTTAGGGGGACTAGCGGGGGGTATGTTTACGCAGTATTTT. Translation gives CASSLGGLAGGMFTQYF. The chain links TRBV7-2 to TRBJ2-3, with TRBD2 matching over 15 bases. This CDR3 comprises 17 residues. Germline lookup yields CDR1 SGHTA and CDR2 FQGNSA. V was clipped by 1 base and J by 8 bases; unmatched bases: 7.

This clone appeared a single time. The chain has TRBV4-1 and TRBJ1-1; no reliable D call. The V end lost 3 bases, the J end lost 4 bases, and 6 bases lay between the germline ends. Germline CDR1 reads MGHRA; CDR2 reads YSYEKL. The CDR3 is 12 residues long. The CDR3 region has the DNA TGCGCCAGCAGCCAGGGGAGCACTGAAGCTTTCTTT. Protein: CASSQGSTEAFF.